Detailed here is one TCR beta chain. Its matching antigen is unknown. Both 60 Vbeta primers and 13 Jbeta primers went into the PCR. Libraries were prepared by immunoSEQ multiplex PCR; TCRdb keeps only in-frame clonotypes and omits some of them. The table records about 150,000 clones, around 80% of them present only once. These data are taken from a study of cytomegalovirus exposure and HLA in healthy donors. V lost 5 bases to trimming and J lost 1 base, with 12 bases between them. CDR1 and CDR2 (germline): LNHDA, SQIVND (reference sequence). The length of the CDR3 is 15 residues. Overall study findings and caveats: A cluster of highly shared sequence variants was likely a sequencing artifact. A later analysis linked a missense variant in DCLRE1C to the trimming of TCR beta V and J genes.

Sequencing input: PBMCs. The TCR sequence derives from a middle-aged man in good health and CMV-seropositive. The rearrangement uses TRBV19 and TRBJ2-1, with a possible D match to TRBD2 (5 bases). The CDR3 region is CASSLSADSYNEQFF. The DNA of the CDR3 is TGTGCCAGTAGTCTTAGCGCCGATTCCTACAATGAGCAGTTCTTC.